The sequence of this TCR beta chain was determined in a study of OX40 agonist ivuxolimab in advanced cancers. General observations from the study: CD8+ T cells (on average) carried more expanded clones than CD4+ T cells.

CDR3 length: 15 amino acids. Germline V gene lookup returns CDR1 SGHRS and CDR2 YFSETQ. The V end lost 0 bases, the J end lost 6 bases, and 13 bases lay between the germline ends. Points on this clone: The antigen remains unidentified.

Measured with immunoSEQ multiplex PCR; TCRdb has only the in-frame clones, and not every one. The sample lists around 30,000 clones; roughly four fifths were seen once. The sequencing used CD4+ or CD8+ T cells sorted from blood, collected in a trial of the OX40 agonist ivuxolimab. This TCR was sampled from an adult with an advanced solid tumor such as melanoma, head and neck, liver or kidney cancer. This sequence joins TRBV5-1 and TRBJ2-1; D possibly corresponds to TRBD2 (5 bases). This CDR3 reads CASSLGAGPSNEQFF. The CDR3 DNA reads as TGCGCCAGCAGCTTGGGGGCGGGCCCCTCCAATGAGCAGTTCTTC.